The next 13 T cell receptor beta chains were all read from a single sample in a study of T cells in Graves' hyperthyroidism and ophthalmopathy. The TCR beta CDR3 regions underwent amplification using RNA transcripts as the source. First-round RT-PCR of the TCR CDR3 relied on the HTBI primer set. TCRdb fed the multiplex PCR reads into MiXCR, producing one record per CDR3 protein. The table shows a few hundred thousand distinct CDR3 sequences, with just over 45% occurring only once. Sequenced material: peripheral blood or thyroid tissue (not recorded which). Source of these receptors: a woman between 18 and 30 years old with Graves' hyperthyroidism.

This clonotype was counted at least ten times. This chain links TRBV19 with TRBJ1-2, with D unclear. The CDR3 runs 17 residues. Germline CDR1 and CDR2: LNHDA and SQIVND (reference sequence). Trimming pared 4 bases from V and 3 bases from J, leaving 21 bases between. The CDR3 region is CASSRRFGVNQHYGYTF. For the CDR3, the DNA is TGTGCCAGTAGTAGGAGATTCGGGGTCAACCAACACTATGGCTACACCTTC.

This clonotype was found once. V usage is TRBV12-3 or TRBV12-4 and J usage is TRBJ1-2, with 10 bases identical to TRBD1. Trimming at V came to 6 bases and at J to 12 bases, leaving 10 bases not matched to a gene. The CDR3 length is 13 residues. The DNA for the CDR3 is TGTGCCAGCAGGGGGACAGGGGTCGCTGGAAACACCTTC. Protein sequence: CASRGTGVAGNTF.

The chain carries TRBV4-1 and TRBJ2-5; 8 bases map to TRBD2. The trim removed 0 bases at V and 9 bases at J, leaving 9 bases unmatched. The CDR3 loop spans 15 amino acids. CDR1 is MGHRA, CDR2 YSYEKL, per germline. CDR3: CASSQDRGGNQPQYF. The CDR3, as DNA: TGCGCCAGCAGCCAAGATCGGGGGGGAAATCAGCCCCAGTACTTC.

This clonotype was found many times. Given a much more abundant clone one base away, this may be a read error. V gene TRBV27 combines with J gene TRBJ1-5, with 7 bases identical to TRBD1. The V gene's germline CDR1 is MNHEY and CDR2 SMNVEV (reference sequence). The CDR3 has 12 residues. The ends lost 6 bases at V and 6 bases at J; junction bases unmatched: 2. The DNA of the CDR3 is TGTGCCAGCAGGGCAGGGGGTCAGCCCCAGCATTTT. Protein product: CASRAGGQPQHF.

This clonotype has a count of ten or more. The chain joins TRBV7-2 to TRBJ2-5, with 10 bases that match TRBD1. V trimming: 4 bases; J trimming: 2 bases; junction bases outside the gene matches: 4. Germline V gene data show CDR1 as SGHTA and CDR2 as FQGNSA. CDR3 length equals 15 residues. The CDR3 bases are TGTGCCAGCAGCTGGATGGGACAGGGGCAAGAGACCCAGTACTTC. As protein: CASSWMGQGQETQYF. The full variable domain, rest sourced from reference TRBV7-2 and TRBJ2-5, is GAGVSQSPSNKVTEKGKDVELRCDPISGHTALYWYRQSLGQGLEFLIYFQGNSAPDKSGLPSDRFSAERTGGSVSTLTIQRTQQEDSAVYLCASSWMGQGQETQYFGPGTRLLVL.

The CDR3 DNA is TGTGCCAGTACCTCAAGAAGGGGGTCCGAGCAGTTCTTC. It encodes CASTSRRGSEQFF. The rearrangement links TRBV19 to TRBJ2-1; D is possibly TRBD1 (6 bases). Germline V gene lookup returns CDR1 LNHDA and CDR2 SQIVND (reference sequence). The CDR3 totals 13 residues. Trimming stripped 7 bases from V and 10 bases from J, with 17 bases between.

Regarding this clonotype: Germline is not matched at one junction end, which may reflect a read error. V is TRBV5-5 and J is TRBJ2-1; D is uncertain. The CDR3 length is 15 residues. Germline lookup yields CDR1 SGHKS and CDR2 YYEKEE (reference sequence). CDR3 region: CASSLDGNVYNEQFF. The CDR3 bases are TGCGCCAGCAGCTTGGATGGGAACGTTTACAATGAGCAGTTCTTC.

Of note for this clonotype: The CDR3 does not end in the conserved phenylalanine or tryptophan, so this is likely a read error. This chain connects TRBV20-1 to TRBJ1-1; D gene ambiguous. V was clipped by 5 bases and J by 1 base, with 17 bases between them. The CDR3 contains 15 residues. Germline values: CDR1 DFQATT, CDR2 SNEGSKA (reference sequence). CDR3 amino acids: CSARSVPYGNTEAFL. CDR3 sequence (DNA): TGCAGTGCTCGATCCGTCCCATACGGGAACACTGAAGCTTTCCTT.

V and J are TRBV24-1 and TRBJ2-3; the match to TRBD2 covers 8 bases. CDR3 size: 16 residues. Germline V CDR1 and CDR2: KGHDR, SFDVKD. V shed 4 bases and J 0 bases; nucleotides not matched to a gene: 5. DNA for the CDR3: TGTGCCACCAGTGACTACCTAGCGGGCAGCACAGATACGCAGTATTTT. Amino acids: CATSDYLAGSTDTQYF.

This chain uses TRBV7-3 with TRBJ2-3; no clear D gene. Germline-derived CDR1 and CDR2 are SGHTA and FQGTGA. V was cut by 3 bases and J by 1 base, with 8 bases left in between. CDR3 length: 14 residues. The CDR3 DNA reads TGTGCCAGCAGCTTGGGGTACCGCACAGATACGCAGTATTTT. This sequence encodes CASSLGYRTDTQYF. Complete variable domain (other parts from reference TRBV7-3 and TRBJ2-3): GAGVSQTPSNKVTEKGKYVELRCDPISGHTALYWYRQSLGQGPEFLIYFQGTGAADDSGLPNDRFFAVRPEGSVSTLKIQRTERGDSAVYLCASSLGYRTDTQYFGPGTRLTVL.

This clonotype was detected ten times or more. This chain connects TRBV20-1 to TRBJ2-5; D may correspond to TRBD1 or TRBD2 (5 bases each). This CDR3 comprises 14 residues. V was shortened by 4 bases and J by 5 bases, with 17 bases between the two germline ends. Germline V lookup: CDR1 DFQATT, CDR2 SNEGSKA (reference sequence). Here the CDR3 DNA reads TGCAGTGCTAAGGGGACCAGTCCGGGGGAGACCCAGTACTTC. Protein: CSAKGTSPGETQYF.

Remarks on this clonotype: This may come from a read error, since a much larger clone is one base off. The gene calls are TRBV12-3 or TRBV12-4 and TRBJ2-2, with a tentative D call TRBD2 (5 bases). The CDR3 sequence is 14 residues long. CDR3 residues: CTSSLRTETGELFF. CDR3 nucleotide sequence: TGTACCAGCAGTTTGCGGACTGAAACCGGGGAGCTGTTTTTT.

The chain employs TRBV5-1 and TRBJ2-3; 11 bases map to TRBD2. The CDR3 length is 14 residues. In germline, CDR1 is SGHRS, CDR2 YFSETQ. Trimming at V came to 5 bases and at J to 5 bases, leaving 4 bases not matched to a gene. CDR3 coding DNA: TGCGCCAGCAGTAGCGGGAGGGCTGGAGATACGCAGTATTTT. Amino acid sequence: CASSSGRAGDTQYF.